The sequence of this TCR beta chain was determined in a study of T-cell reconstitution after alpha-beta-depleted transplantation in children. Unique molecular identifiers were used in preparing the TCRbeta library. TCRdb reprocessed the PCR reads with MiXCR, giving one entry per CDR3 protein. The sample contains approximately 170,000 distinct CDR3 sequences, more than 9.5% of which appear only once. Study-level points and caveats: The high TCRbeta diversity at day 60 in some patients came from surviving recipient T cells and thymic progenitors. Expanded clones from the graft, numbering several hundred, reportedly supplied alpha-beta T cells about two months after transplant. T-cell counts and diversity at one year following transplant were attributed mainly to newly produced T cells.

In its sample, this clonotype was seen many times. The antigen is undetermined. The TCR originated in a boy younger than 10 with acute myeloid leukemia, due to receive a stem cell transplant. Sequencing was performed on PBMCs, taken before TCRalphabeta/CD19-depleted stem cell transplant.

CDR3 coding DNA: TGTGCCAGCAGTCCTATGCTAGCGGGAGTTACCGGGGAGCTGTTTTTT. It yields the protein CASSPMLAGVTGELFF. The chain combines TRBV12-3 or TRBV12-4 with TRBJ2-2, with 10 bases identical to TRBD2. The CDR3 is 16 residues long. V lost 5 bases, J lost 5 bases, and 8 bases stayed unmatched.